This T cell receptor (beta chain) was documented in a study of T cell changes during pregnancy in multiple sclerosis. The CDR3 runs 14 residues. The germline CDR1 and CDR2 sequences are MNHEY and SVGAGI. J was trimmed by 5 bases and V by 2 bases; bases with no gene match: 3. Method: immunoSEQ multiplex PCR; TCRdb's copy keeps in-frame clones and lacks some. The data show around 62,000 clones, around 93% seen once. The material was CD4+ T cells from peripheral blood mononuclear cells, obtained in the first trimester of pregnancy. This TCR came from a female donor with multiple sclerosis, enrolled in a pregnancy study. The V gene is TRBV6-5, the J gene TRBJ2-7, with 10 nucleotides matching TRBD1. CDR3 DNA: TGTGCCAGCAGTTACGGGACAGGGGTCGACGAGCAGTACTTC. Translating gives CASSYGTGVDEQYF.